This TCR beta chain was retrieved from a study of T cells in Graves' hyperthyroidism and ophthalmopathy. Only a few counts were recorded for this clonotype. As yet, its antigen is unknown. The study's findings and limits: Model predictions of ophthalmopathy came a median around 6.5 months before onset.

The CDR3 contains 19 residues. V lost 6 bases, J lost 6 bases, and 23 bases stayed unmatched. Amplification of TCR beta CDR3 regions used RNA as the template. The study used the HTBI primer set for a first-round RT-PCR of the TCR CDR3. Each CDR3 protein gets one entry after TCRdb re-called the multiplex PCR reads with MiXCR. This table holds roughly 500,000 distinct CDR3 sequences, roughly 25% found once. Uncontrolled infections, other autoimmune diseases, pregnancy or lactation led to exclusion of patients. The chain uses TRBV12-3 or TRBV12-4 and TRBJ2-5, with TRBD1 matching over 9 bases. This TCR came from a young woman with Graves' ophthalmopathy. The source material was blood. CDR3 sequence (DNA): TGTGCCAGCAGCTCCCTGAGAGGGACAGGGAATATTCCTCTAAAGACCCAGTACTTC. It codes for CASSSLRGTGNIPLKTQYF.